This T cell receptor (beta chain) was captured in a study of blood T cell repertoires in COVID-19. Germline lookup yields CDR1 SGHKS and CDR2 YYEKEE (reference sequence). J lost 1 base, V lost 4 bases, and 5 bases had no gene match. This CDR3 contains 15 residues. Generated by immunoSEQ multiplex PCR, the TCRdb table keeps only in-frame clones and is missing some. The table lists fewer than 4,500 clones, 70% to 85% of them singletons, with 40% to 50% in the top ten. V and J are TRBV5-5 and TRBJ2-5, with TRBD1 matching over 9 bases. The TCR originated in a human donor with active or convalescent COVID-19. The donor label of this sample is uncertain. Sequenced sample: peripheral blood. The CDR3 region is CASSPPQGAQETQYF. The CDR3 DNA follows: TGTGCCAGCAGCCCCCCACAGGGGGCCCAAGAGACCCAGTACTTC. Supplemented by reference TRBV5-5 and TRBJ2-5, the full variable domain reads DAGVTQSPTHLIKTRGQQVTLRCSPISGHKSVSWYQQVLGQGPQFIFQYYEKEERGRGNFPDRFSARQFPNYSSELNVNALLLGDSALYLCASSPPQGAQETQYFGPGTRLLVL.